The clone carrying this T cell receptor beta chain was seen only a few times. What it binds is not known. Germline V gene sequence: CDR1 MNHEY, CDR2 SVGAGI. J was trimmed by 4 bases and V by 0 bases; bases with no gene match: 6. The CDR3 extends over 16 amino acids. This entry comes from a study of T-cell memory formation after mild COVID-19. Study information: TCR clusters were mostly confined to one donor each. Study-level findings and limits: CD4/CD8 balance characterized clones contracting day 15 to 85, and CD4+ skew characterized later expanders. There were some responding clones in pre-infection memory, which suggested that cross-reactive memory had joined.

TCR alpha and TCR beta cDNA libraries with sample barcodes and UMIs came from 5'RACE using constant-segment primers. TCRdb passed the 5' RACE reads through MiXCR, listing each CDR3 protein once. The sample records approximately 490,000 distinct CDR3 sequences, over 20% being singletons. The chain recombines TRBV6-5 with TRBJ1-5; 7 nucleotides agree with TRBD1. The sequence came from an adult woman who had mild COVID-19 (a few samples of this study predate the infection). Cell type and time point are not known. Source material: PBMCs or a T cell subset sorted from them (not recorded which). This CDR3 is CASSYSRARGNQPQHF. Here the CDR3 DNA reads TGTGCCAGCAGTTACTCTCGGGCCAGGGGGAATCAGCCCCAGCATTTT.